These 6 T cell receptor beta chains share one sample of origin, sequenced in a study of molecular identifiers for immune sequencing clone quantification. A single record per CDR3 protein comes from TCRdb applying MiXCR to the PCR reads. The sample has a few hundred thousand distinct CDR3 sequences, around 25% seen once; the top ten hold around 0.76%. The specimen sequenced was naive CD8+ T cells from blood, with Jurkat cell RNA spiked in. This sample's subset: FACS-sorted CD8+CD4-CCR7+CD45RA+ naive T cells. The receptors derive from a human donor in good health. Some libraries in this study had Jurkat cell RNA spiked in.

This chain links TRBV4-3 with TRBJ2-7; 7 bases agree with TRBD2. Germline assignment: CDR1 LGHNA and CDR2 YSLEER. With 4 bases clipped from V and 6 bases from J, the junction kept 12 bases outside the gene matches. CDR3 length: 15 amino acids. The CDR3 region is CASSPRTLGRVEQYF. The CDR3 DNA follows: TGCGCCAGCAGCCCCCGAACACTTGGGAGGGTCGAGCAGTACTTC.

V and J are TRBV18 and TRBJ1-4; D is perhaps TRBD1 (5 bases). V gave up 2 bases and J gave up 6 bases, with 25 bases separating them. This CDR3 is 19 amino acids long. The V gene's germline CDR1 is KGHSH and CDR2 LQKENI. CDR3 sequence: CASSPRPGEDFNQYEKLFF. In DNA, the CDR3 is TGTGCCAGCTCACCAAGGCCGGGGGAGGATTTCAACCAGTATGAAAAACTGTTTTTT.

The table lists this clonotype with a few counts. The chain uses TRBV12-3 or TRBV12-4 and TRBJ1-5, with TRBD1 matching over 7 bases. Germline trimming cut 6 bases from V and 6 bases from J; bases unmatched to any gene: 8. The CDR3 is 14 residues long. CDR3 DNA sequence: TGTGCCAGCAGCCCACAGGGGCAGGGTCAGCCCCAGCATTTT. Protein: CASSPQGQGQPQHF.

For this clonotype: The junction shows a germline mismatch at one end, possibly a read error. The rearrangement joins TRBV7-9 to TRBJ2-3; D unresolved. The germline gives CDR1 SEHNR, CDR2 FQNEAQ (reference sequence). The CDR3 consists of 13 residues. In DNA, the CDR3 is TGTGCCAGCAGCTTAGGACCCACAGATGCGCAGTATTTT. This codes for CASSLGPTDAQYF.

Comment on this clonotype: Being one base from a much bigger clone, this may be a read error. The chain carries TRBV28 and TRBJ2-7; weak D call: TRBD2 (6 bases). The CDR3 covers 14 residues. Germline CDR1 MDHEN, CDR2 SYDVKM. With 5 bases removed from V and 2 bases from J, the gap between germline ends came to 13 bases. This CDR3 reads CASSDGAGPYEQYF. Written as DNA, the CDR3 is TGTGCCAGCAGTGACGGGGCGGGACCCTACGAGCAGTACTTC.

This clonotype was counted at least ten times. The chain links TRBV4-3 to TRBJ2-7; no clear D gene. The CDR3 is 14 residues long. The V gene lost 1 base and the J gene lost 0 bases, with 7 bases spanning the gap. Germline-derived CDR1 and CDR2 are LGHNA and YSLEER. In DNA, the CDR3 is TGCGCCAGCAGCCAAGGGTGGGGCTCCTACGAGCAGTACTTC. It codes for CASSQGWGSYEQYF.